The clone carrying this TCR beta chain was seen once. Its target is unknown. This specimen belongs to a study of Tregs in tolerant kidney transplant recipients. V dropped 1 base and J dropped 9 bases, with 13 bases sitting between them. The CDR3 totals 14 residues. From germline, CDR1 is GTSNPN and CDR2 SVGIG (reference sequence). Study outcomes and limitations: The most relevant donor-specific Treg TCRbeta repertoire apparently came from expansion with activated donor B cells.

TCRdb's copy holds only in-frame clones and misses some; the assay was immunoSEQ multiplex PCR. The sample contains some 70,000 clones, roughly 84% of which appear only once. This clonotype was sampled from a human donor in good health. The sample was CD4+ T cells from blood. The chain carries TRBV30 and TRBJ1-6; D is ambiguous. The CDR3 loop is CAWSGGRYGSPLHF. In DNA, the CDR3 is TGTGCCTGGAGTGGAGGACGTTATGGTTCACCCCTCCACTTT.